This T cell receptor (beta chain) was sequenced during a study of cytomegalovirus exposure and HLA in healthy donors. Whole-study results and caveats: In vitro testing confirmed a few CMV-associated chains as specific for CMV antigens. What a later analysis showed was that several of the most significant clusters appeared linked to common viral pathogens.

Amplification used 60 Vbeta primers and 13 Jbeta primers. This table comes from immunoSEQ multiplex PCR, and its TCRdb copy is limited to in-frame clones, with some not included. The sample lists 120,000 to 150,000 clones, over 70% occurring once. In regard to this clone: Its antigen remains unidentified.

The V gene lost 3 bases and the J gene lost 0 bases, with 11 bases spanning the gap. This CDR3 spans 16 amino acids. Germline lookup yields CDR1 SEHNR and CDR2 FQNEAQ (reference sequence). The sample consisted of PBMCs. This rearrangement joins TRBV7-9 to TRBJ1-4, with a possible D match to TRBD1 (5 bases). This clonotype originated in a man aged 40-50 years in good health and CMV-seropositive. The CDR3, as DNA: TGTGCCAGCAGCTTTGGGGCAGGAGCAACTAATGAAAAACTGTTTTTT. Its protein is CASSFGAGATNEKLFF.